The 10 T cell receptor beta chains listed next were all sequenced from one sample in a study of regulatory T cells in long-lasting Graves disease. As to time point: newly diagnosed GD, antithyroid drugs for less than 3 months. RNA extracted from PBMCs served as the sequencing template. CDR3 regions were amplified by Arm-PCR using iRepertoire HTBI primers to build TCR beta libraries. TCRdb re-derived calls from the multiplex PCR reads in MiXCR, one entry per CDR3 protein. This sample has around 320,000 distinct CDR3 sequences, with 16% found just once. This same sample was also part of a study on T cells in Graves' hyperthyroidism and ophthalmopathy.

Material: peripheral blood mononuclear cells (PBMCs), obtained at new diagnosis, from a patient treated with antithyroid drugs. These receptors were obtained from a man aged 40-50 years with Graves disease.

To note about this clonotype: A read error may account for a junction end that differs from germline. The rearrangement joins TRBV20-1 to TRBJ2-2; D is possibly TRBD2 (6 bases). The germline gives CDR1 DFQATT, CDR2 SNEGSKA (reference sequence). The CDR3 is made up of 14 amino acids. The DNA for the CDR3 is TGCAGTGTTACGGGACGCTCGAACACCGGGGGGCTGTTTTTT. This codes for CSVTGRSNTGGLFF.

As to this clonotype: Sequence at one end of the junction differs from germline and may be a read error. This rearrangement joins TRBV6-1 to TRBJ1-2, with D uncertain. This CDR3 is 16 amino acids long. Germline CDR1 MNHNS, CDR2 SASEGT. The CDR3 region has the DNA TGTGCCAGCAGTGAATTTTTGGTGCCATCAGCCTATGACTACACCTTC. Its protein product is CASSEFLVPSAYDYTF.

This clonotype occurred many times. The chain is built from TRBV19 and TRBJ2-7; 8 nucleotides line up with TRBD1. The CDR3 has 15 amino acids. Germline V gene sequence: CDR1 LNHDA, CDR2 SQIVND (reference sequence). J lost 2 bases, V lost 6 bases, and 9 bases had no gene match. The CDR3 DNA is TGTGCCAGTAGCAAACCGGGACAGGTGGCCTACGAGCAGTACTTC. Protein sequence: CASSKPGQVAYEQYF.

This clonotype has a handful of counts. CDR3 region: CSVEYGYTQYF. Here the CDR3 DNA reads TGCAGCGTTGAATACGGGTATACGCAGTATTTT. V gene TRBV29-1 combines with J gene TRBJ2-3; D not resolved. V was shortened by 2 bases and J by 7 bases, with 7 bases between the two germline ends. The germline V gene has CDR1 SQVTM and CDR2 ANQGSEA. This CDR3 is 11 amino acids long.

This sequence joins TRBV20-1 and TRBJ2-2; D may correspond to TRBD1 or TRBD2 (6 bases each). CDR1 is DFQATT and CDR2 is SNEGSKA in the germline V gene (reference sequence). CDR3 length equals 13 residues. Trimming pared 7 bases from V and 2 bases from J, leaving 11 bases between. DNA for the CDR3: TGCAGTGTACCGGGGGCCAACACCGGGGAGCTGTTTTTT. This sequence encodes CSVPGANTGELFF.

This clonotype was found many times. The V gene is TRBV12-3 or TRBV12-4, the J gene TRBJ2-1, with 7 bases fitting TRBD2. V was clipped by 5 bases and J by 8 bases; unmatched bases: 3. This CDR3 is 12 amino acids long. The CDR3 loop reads CASSTLADEQFF. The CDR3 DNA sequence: TGTGCCAGCAGTACCCTAGCGGATGAGCAGTTCTTC.

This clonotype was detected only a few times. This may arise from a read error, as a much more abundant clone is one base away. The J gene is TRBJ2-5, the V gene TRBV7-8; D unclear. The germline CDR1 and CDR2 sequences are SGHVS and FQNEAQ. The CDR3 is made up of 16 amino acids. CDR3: CASSLGAAPSQETRYF. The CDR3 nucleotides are TGTGCCAGCAGCTTAGGGGCAGCACCATCCCAAGAGACCCGGTACTTC.

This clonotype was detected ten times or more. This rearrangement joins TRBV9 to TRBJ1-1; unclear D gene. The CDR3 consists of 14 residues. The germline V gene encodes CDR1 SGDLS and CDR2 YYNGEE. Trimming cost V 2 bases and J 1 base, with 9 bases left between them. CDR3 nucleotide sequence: TGTGCCAGCAGCGTGACGGCAGCGAACACTGAAGCTTTCTTT. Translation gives CASSVTAANTEAFF.

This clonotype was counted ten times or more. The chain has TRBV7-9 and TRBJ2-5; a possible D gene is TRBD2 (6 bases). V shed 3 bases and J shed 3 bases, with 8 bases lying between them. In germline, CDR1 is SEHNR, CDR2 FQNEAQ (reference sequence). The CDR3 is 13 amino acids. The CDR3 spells CASSFGGKETQYF. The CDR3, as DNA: TGTGCCAGCAGCTTTGGGGGGAAAGAGACCCAGTACTTC.

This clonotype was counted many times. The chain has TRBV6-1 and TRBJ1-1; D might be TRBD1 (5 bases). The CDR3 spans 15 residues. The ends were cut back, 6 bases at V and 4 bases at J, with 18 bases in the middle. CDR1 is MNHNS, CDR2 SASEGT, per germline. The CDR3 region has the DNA TGTGCCAGCAGCCCTCAAACAGGAATGAGCACTGAAGCTTTCTTT. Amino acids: CASSPQTGMSTEAFF.